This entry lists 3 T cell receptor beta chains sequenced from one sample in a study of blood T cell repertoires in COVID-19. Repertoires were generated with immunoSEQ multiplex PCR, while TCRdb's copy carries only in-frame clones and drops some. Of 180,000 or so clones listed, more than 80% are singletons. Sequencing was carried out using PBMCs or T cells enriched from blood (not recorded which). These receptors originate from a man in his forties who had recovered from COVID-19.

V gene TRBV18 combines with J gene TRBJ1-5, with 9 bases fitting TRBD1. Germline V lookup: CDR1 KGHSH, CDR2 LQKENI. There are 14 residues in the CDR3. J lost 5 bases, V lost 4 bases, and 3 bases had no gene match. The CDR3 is CASSHRDRDQPQHF. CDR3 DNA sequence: TGTGCCAGCTCACACCGGGACAGGGATCAGCCCCAGCATTTT.

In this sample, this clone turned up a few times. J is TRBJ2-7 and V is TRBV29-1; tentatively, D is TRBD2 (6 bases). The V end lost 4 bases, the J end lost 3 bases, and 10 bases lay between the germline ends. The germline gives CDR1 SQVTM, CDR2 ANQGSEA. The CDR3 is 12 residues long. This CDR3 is CSVGSGVYEQYF. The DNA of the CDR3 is TGCAGCGTTGGATCGGGGGTCTACGAGCAGTACTTC.

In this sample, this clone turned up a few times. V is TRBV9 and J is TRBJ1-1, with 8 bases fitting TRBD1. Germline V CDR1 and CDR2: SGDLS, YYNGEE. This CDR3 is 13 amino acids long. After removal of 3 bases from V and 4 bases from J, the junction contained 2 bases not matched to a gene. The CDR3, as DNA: TGTGCCAGCAGCGGGACAGGGATCACTGAAGCTTTCTTT. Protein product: CASSGTGITEAFF.